The entry below describes one T cell receptor (beta chain). The antigen remains unidentified. This entry is derived from a study of T-cell memory formation after mild COVID-19. Study background: Clustering of TCRs was largely donor specific. Study-wide findings and caveats: Memory sampled before infection contained some responding clones, suggesting cross-reactive memory joined. Clones that contracted from day 15 to 85 were balanced CD4/CD8, while later expanders leaned CD4+.

CDR1 LGHDT and CDR2 YNNKEL come from the germline V gene (reference sequence). V was pared by 5 bases and J by 10 bases, with 12 bases of the junction left unmatched. The CDR3 has 14 amino acids. 5'RACE with constant-segment primers built TCRalpha and TCRbeta cDNA libraries with UMIs. TCRdb analysed the 5' RACE reads with MiXCR anew, one entry per CDR3 protein. The data show about 250,000 distinct CDR3 sequences, approximately 15% seen once. J is TRBJ2-5 and V is TRBV3-1; TRBD1 matches at 8 bases. The sequence was obtained from an adult woman who had mild COVID-19 (a few samples of this study predate the infection). Cell type and time point are not known. The sequenced material came from PBMCs or a T cell subset sorted from them (not recorded which). CDR3 sequence reads: CASSGFGRTGGQYF. In nucleotides, the CDR3 is TGTGCCAGCAGCGGATTTGGCCGAACAGGGGGCCAGTACTTC.